Shown below are 21 T cell receptor beta chains from a single sample sequenced in a study of blood T cell repertoires in COVID-19. Only in-frame clones appear in the TCRdb table, and some are missing; sequencing was by immunoSEQ multiplex PCR. The table includes 95,000 to 120,000 clones, roughly 85% detected once. Material: peripheral blood. The receptors come from a woman aged 60-75 years with COVID-19, enrolled during active disease.

The chain uses TRBV5-6 and TRBJ2-2, with D perhaps TRBD1 (6 bases). The CDR3 consists of 15 residues. V was clipped by 0 bases and J by 5 bases, with 11 bases between them. Germline CDR1 SGHDT, CDR2 YYEEEE. CDR3 coding DNA: TGTGCCAGCAGCTTGGGGCCAGGGGTAACCGGGGAGCTGTTTTTT. Translated, it gives CASSLGPGVTGELFF.

The rearrangement joins TRBV30 to TRBJ1-2; 9 bases fit TRBD1. CDR1 GTSNPN and CDR2 SVGIG come from the germline V gene (reference sequence). The CDR3 runs 13 residues. V shed 5 bases, J shed 5 bases, and the junction held 6 bases outside the gene matches. The CDR3 region is CAWARQGGYGYTF. The CDR3 DNA is TGTGCCTGGGCCCGACAGGGGGGGTATGGCTACACCTTC. Filled out from reference TRBV30 and TRBJ1-2, the complete variable domain reads SQTIHQWPATLVQPVGSPLSLECTVEGTSNPNLYWYRQAAGRGLQLLFYSVGIGQISSEVPQNLSASRPQDRQFILSSKKLLLSDSGFYLCAWARQGGYGYTFGSGTRLTVV.

V is TRBV6-5 and J is TRBJ1-1, with D possibly TRBD1 on 6 matching bases. There are 15 residues in the CDR3. With 0 bases removed from V and 4 bases from J, the gap between germline ends came to 12 bases. Germline CDR1 is MNHEY and CDR2 is SVGAGI. Here the CDR3 reads CASSYSKGTTTEAFF. CDR3 in DNA: TGTGCCAGCAGTTACTCGAAAGGGACAACCACTGAAGCTTTCTTT.

The genes are TRBV6-4 and TRBJ2-7; TRBD2 matches at 9 bases. The J segment lost 2 bases and the V segment lost 3 bases, leaving 2 bases of the junction unmatched. The length of the CDR3 is 14 residues. Germline CDR1 is MRHNA and CDR2 is SNTAGT. The CDR3 loop is CASSEASGAYEQYF. As DNA, the CDR3 is TGTGCCAGCAGTGAGGCTAGCGGGGCCTACGAGCAGTACTTC.

This chain links TRBV9 with TRBJ2-7, with a possible D match to TRBD1 (5 bases). V shed 7 bases and J shed 1 base, with 12 bases lying between them. Germline loops: CDR1 SGDLS, CDR2 YYNGEE. This CDR3 is built from 13 residues. CDR3 amino acids: CASSRQGSYEQYF. The DNA of the CDR3 is TGTGCCAGCTCCCGGCAGGGTTCCTACGAGCAGTACTTC.

This chain links TRBV24-1 with TRBJ1-5; D is perhaps TRBD1 (5 bases). V lost 5 bases and J 11 bases, leaving 15 bases between the germline ends. The germline V gene has CDR1 KGHDR and CDR2 SFDVKD. The CDR3 runs 13 residues. CDR3: CATSGAGSGAQHF. The CDR3 DNA follows: TGTGCCACCAGTGGGGCAGGGTCGGGGGCCCAGCATTTT.

This clone was detected only once. The genes are TRBV5-5 and TRBJ1-5, with D perhaps TRBD1 (5 bases). The germline V and J ends were trimmed by 4 bases and 0 bases, with 11 bases remaining between them. This CDR3 contains 15 residues. Germline V gene data show CDR1 as SGHKS and CDR2 as YYEKEE (reference sequence). In DNA, the CDR3 is TGTGCCAGCAGCGAGACAGCTTATAGCAATCAGCCCCAGCATTTT. Amino acid sequence: CASSETAYSNQPQHF. Drawing the rest from reference TRBV5-5 and TRBJ1-5, the complete variable domain is DAGVTQSPTHLIKTRGQQVTLRCSPISGHKSVSWYQQVLGQGPQFIFQYYEKEERGRGNFPDRFSARQFPNYSSELNVNALLLGDSALYLCASSETAYSNQPQHFGDGTRLSIL.

This rearrangement joins TRBV9 to TRBJ1-6; D unclear. The germline gives CDR1 SGDLS, CDR2 YYNGEE. Trimming took 4 bases from V and 10 from J, leaving 21 bases between them. The CDR3 covers 16 residues. The CDR3 protein is CASSTGAAMGGSPLHF. In nucleotides, the CDR3 is TGTGCCAGCAGCACGGGCGCCGCGATGGGAGGGTCACCCCTCCACTTT.

This sequence joins TRBV27 and TRBJ2-3; D may be TRBD2 (5 bases). The CDR3 covers 15 residues. Germline CDR1 is MNHEY and CDR2 is SMNVEV (reference sequence). V was cut by 5 bases and J by 0 bases, with 12 bases left in between. DNA for the CDR3: TGTGCCAGCAGTCCCGCCGGGGTCAGCACAGATACGCAGTATTTT. It specifies CASSPAGVSTDTQYF.

A single count supports this clone. The V gene is TRBV6-2 or TRBV6-3, the J gene TRBJ1-6; 7 nucleotides match TRBD1. There are 17 residues in the CDR3. CDR1 MNHEY and CDR2 SVGEGT come from the germline V gene. J was trimmed by 4 bases and V by 4 bases; bases with no gene match: 10. CDR3 in amino acids: CASSFHGTASYNSPLHF. The CDR3 region has the DNA TGTGCCAGCAGTTTCCACGGGACAGCCTCATATAATTCACCCCTCCACTTT.

V is TRBV5-1 and J is TRBJ2-2, with D possibly matching TRBD2 (6 bases). The CDR3 contains 16 residues. The V gene lost 0 bases and the J gene lost 3 bases, with 12 bases spanning the gap. CDR1 and CDR2 from the germline V gene are SGHRS and YFSETQ. The CDR3 loop reads CASSLVGGSDTGELFF. Here the CDR3 DNA reads TGCGCCAGCAGCTTGGTGGGGGGATCGGACACCGGGGAGCTGTTTTTT.

This chain links TRBV4-3 with TRBJ2-3, with 7 positions matching TRBD2. Trimming removed 4 bases from V and 4 bases from J; junction bases left unmatched: 5. CDR3 length equals 14 residues. Germline V lookup: CDR1 LGHNA, CDR2 YSLEER. CDR3 amino acids: CASSPGGWSDTQYF. DNA of the CDR3: TGCGCCAGCAGCCCGGGGGGTTGGTCAGATACGCAGTATTTT.

V and J are TRBV3-1 (or the pseudogene TRBV3-2) and TRBJ2-1; a possible D gene is TRBD2 (6 bases). Trimming stripped 0 bases from V and 5 bases from J, with 11 bases between. There are 15 residues in the CDR3. CDR1 LGHDT and CDR2 YNNKEL come from the germline V gene (reference sequence). The DNA of the CDR3 is TGTGCCAGCAGCCAAGATTTAGCGGTTAACAATGAGCAGTTCTTC. As protein: CASSQDLAVNNEQFF.

The chain combines TRBV5-5 with TRBJ1-5; no clear D gene. CDR3 length equals 14 residues. Germline CDR1 SGHKS, CDR2 YYEKEE (reference sequence). Trimming shortened V by 4 bases and J by 1 base, and 9 bases separated the two germline ends. CDR3 nucleotides: TGTGCCAGCAGCCACACCGGGAGCAATCAGCCCCAGCATTTT. Amino acids: CASSHTGSNQPQHF.

The rearrangement uses TRBV24-1 and TRBJ1-2, with D possibly matching TRBD1 (5 bases). The germline V gene has CDR1 KGHDR and CDR2 SFDVKD. V was cut by 6 bases and J by 8 bases, with 24 bases left in between. The CDR3 loop spans 16 amino acids. This chain's CDR3 is CATSPSQGFNHRGYTF. The CDR3 DNA reads TGTGCCACCAGTCCCAGCCAGGGATTTAATCATCGGGGCTACACCTTC.

The chain is built from TRBV6-1 and TRBJ1-2; perhaps TRBD1 as D (5 bases). Trimming removed 2 bases from V and 5 bases from J, with 18 bases in between. The CDR3 spans 16 residues. Germline CDR1 is MNHNS and CDR2 is SASEGT. CDR3: CASSEQAGLNPYGYTF. CDR3 DNA: TGTGCCAGCAGTGAACAGGCAGGGTTAAACCCTTATGGCTACACCTTC.

Written as DNA, the CDR3 is TGTGCCAGCAGCCAAACAGGACGGAGTAATGAAAAACTGTTTTTT. Translating gives CASSQTGRSNEKLFF. The genes are TRBV6-6 and TRBJ1-4, with D tentatively TRBD1 (5 bases). The CDR3 is 15 amino acids. Trimming pared 6 bases from V and 4 bases from J, leaving 15 bases between. The germline CDR1 and CDR2 sequences are MNHNY and SVGAGI (reference sequence).

Details on this clone: This same CDR3 is encoded by further DNA sequences in the sample. V is TRBV5-1 and J is TRBJ2-5; D is ambiguous. V was pared by 0 bases and J by 5 bases, with 5 bases between. The CDR3 loop spans 12 amino acids. CDR1 and CDR2 (germline): SGHRS, YFSETQ. CDR3 region: CASSLAGETQYF. The CDR3 DNA reads TGCGCCAGCAGCTTGGCCGGGGAGACCCAGTACTTC.

The rearrangement joins TRBV18 to TRBJ2-5; D gene unclear. Germline CDR1 and CDR2: KGHSH and LQKENI. This CDR3 spans 15 amino acids. Trimming left V 2 bases short and J 4 bases short, with 14 bases between. In DNA, the CDR3 is TGTGCCAGCTCACCAATGTCTACAGTCCGAGAGACCCAGTACTTC. Translating gives CASSPMSTVRETQYF.

The chain recombines TRBV5-4 with TRBJ2-1; a weak D match, TRBD1 (6 bases). The CDR3 consists of 15 residues. With 4 bases removed from V and 0 bases from J, the gap between germline ends came to 11 bases. The V gene's germline CDR1 is SGHNT and CDR2 YYREEE (reference sequence). In DNA form, the CDR3 reads TGTGCCAGCAGCGTGGACAGCCTCTCCTACAATGAGCAGTTCTTC. It specifies CASSVDSLSYNEQFF.

This clone was seen only a few times. The chain carries TRBV15 and TRBJ1-5; no reliable D call. V shed 1 base and J shed 7 bases, with 14 bases lying between them. CDR3 length: 15 amino acids. Germline V CDR1 and CDR2: LNHNV, YYDKDF (reference sequence). The CDR3 loop reads CATSRAPGPGQPQHF. The CDR3, as DNA: TGTGCCACCAGCAGAGCGCCGGGCCCGGGACAGCCCCAGCATTTT.